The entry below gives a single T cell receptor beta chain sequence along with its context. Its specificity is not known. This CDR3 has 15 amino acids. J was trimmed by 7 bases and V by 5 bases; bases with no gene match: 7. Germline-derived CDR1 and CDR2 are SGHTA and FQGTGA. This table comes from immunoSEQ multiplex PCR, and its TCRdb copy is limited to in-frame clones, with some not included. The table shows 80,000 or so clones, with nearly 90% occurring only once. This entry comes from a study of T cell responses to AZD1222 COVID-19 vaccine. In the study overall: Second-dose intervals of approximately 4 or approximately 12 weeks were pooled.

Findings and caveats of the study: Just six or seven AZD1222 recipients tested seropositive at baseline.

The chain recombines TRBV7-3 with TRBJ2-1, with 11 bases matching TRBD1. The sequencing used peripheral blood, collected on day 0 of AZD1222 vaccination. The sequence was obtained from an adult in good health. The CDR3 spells CASSGSGTGGNEQFF. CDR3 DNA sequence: TGTGCCAGCAGCGGATCCGGGACAGGGGGTAATGAGCAGTTCTTC.